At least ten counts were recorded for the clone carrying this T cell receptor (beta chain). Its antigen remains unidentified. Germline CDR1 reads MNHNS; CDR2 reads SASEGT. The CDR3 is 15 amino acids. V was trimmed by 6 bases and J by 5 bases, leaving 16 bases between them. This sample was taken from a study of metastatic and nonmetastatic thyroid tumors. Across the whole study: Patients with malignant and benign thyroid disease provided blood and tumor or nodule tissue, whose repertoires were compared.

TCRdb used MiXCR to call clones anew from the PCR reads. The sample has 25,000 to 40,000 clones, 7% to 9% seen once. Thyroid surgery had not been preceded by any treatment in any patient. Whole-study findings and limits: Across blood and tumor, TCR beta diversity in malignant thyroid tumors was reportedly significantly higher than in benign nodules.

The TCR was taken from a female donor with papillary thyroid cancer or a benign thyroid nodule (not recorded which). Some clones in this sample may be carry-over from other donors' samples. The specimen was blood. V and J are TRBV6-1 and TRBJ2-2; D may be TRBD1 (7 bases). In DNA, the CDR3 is TGTGCCAGCAGACTAGGGGGCGCGGGGACCGGGGAGCTGTTTTTT. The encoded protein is CASRLGGAGTGELFF.